Sequencing of this TCR beta chain was carried out in a study of vaccination effects on CD4 cells after COVID-19 (dated by TCRdb to between 2022 and 2023). For the study in its entirety: The ViraFEST assay stimulated PBMC with viral peptide pools and then used TCR sequencing to identify antigen-specific CD4+ T cell clonotypes by expansion. Across the study, the median time from the second dose to post-vaccine sampling was 72 days (range 14 to 241). Approximately 2.1 million PBMC per well were cultured in IMDM with around 5.3% human AB serum, roughly 10 IU/ml IL-2 and gentamicin, plus 10 ug/ml peptides. SARS-CoV-2 spike-specific CD4+ TCR repertoires were compared before and after mRNA vaccination in COVID-19 convalescent patients and in infection-naive vaccine recipients. The full study included around nine COVID-19 convalescent patients and several SARS-CoV-2-naive healthy vaccine recipients. The Oncomine TCR Beta short-read assay on an Illumina iSeq 100 was used to sequence cultures from other donors in the study.

About this clone: Its antigen specificity is not known. Per-base qualities were not stored, and no clone one base away is much larger.

From cysteine to phenylalanine, the CDR3 is 12 amino acids long. CDR3 DNA is the only sequence kept; it has 36 bases, read in frame from the first base. Library creation used the immunoSEQ multiplex PCR assay. TCR beta CDR3 sequencing was performed on DNA from the cultured, isolated CD4+ T cells. From the authors' description of their analysis: Non-productive TCR sequences were removed and reads were trimmed to the CDR3 region, keeping CDR3s of at least 7 amino acids. The MANAFEST web app was used to identify antigen-specific clonotypes by comparing expansion in peptide wells with expansion in reference cultures. To be called positive, a clone needed expansion at FDR<0.05 compared with the reference and with all other wells, an odds ratio greater than 5, and a frequency greater than 0.1% in two replicate wells. Clonotypes significantly expanded in SARS-CoV-2 spike wells and in at least one common cold coronavirus spike condition were defined as cross-reactive. Levenshtein distance calculated with the stringdist R package was used to assess CDR3 similarity, and unrooted trees were constructed with ape in R 3.6.1. Held by TCRdb, this immuneACCESS table contains in-frame sequences only and omits some clones. Under half of the omission traces to an unresolved V gene where checked; the cause of the rest is unknown. That table supplies the V and J calls and clone size; D and trimming were determined from the DNA. The sample profile shows under 55,000 clones; under 80% of them were found once. Around 7% of the sample lies in the top ten.

After approximately 11 days of culture, CD4+ T cells were isolated with the EasySep CD4+ T cell isolation kit. Each participant received two doses of an mRNA SARS-CoV-2 vaccine, either BNT162b2 or mRNA-1273. Negative nucleocapsid antibody results before and after vaccination confirmed that the healthy vaccine recipients had no prior SARS-CoV-2 infection. Half of the culture medium was replaced with fresh IL-2-containing medium on days 3 and 7. Unless otherwise noted, each peptide stimulation condition was cultured in triplicate wells. PBMC were separated from whole blood using Ficoll-Paque Plus gradient centrifugation and were then either cryopreserved at -140C or used fresh. Genomic DNA was extracted from cultured CD4+ T cells with the QIAamp micro DNA kit. Findings and caveats that apply to the study as a whole: The study was limited by a small number of convalescent patients and lacked early post-infection timepoints. In healthy vaccine recipients, vaccine-induced clones were almost all SARS-CoV-2 mono-reactive, with only 1 of 255 being cross-reactive with common cold coronaviruses. Clones induced by infection and clones induced by vaccination both contracted markedly at late timepoints after vaccination, which fits with T cell responses waning over time.

The rearranged segments are TRBV21-1 and TRBJ2-5; the D call TRBD2 from the table was never checked on the DNA. TRBV21-1 is flagged as a pseudogene. The input for sequencing was CD4+ T cells from PBMCs cultured without peptide, taken after COVID-19 vaccination. The TCR originated in a human donor who received a COVID-19 vaccine. The sequence in DNA is TGTGCCAGCAGCTACCGGGGGGAGACCCAGTACTTC. Protein translation: CASSYRGETQYF.